This T cell receptor beta chain was recorded in a study of neurological immune-mediated disorders. TCRdb processed the 5' RACE reads anew with MiXCR; each CDR3 protein has one entry. The sample comprises roughly 62,000 distinct CDR3 sequences, around 10% of which are singletons, and 1.5% to 2% rests with the top ten. This clonotype was detected ten times or more. The ends were cut back, 5 bases at V and 3 bases at J, with 8 bases in the middle. The CDR3 loop spans 12 amino acids. Germline V gives CDR1 SGHTA, CDR2 FQGNSA. This chain links TRBV7-2 with TRBJ2-7; D unclear. Sequenced material: PBMCs. This clonotype originated in a man aged 55 to 70 in good health. In DNA form, the CDR3 reads TGTGCCAGCAGCGGGATCATCTACGAGCAGTACTTC. This encodes CASSGIIYEQYF. Supplemented by reference TRBV7-2 and TRBJ2-7, the full variable domain reads GAGVSQSPSNKVTEKGKDVELRCDPISGHTALYWYRQSLGQGLEFLIYFQGNSAPDKSGLPSDRFSAERTGGSVSTLTIQRTQQEDSAVYLCASSGIIYEQYFGPGTRLTVT.